The subject of this entry is one T cell receptor beta chain. Antigen: not known. This sample is part of a study of cytomegalovirus exposure and HLA in healthy donors. Study-wide results and caveats: There were a few CMV-associated chains whose specificity for CMV antigens was confirmed in vitro. Productive rates of about 87% or about 30% were seen for most TCR beta V segments in an earlier analysis. There were about 160 TCR beta chains listed as cytomegalovirus-associated. A later analysis linked a missense variant in DCLRE1C to the trimming of TCR beta V and J genes.

Germline assignment: CDR1 MNHEY and CDR2 SMNVEV (reference sequence). V lost 2 bases, J lost 2 bases, and 4 bases stayed unmatched. The CDR3 contains 15 residues. Researchers ran the PCR with 60 Vbeta and 13 Jbeta primers. Some clones are missing from TCRdb's copy, which holds only in-frame ones; the method was immunoSEQ multiplex PCR. The repertoire includes 150,000 to 200,000 clones, about four fifths of them detected once, and approximately 7% sits in the top ten. This clonotype originated in a male donor in good health and CMV-seropositive. This chain connects TRBV27 to TRBJ2-7; 9 bases agree with TRBD1. The sample consisted of PBMCs. For the CDR3, the DNA is TGTGCCAGCAGTTTAAATCGACAGGGGGCCTACGAGCAGTACTTC. It yields the protein CASSLNRQGAYEQYF.